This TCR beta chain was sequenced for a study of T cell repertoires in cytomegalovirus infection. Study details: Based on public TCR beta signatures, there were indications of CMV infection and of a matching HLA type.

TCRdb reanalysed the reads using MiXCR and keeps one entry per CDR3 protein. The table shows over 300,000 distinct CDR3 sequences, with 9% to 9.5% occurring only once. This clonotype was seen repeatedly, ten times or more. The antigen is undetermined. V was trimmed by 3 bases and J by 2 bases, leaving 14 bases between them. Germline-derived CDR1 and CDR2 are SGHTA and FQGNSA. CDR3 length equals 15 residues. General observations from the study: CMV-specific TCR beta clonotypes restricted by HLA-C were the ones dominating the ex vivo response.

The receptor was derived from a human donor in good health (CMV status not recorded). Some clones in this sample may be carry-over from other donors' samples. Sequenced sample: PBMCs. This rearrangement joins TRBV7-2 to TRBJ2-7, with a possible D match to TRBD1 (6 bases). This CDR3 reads CASSFQGTNPYEQYF. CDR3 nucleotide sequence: TGTGCCAGCAGCTTCCAGGGGACGAACCCCTACGAGCAGTACTTC.